The 4 T cell receptor beta chains reported below all come from one sample, sequenced in a study of read filtering for tumor transcriptome and immune sequencing. Molecular barcoded adaptors covering alpha/delta and beta/gamma chains were used on roughly 400 ng RNA. MiXCR, applied by TCRdb to the reads, yields one record per CDR3 protein. The top ten clones hold less than 30% of a sample with 8,900 or so distinct CDR3 sequences, about a sixth of them seen once. The specimen was a population of CD138-negative cells sorted from bone marrow. Source of these receptors: a donor aged 40 or over with multiple myeloma.

This clonotype was counted at least ten times. A much larger clone lies one base from this, so it may be a read error. The chain joins TRBV11-3 to TRBJ1-1; D possibly corresponds to TRBD1 (5 bases). The CDR3 runs 14 residues. The germline V gene encodes CDR1 SGHNT and CDR2 YENEEA. The CDR3 region is CASSSPGGNTGAFF. CDR3 sequence (DNA): TGTGCCAGCAGCTCACCCGGGGGGAACACTGGAGCTTTCTTT.

A remark on this clonotype: Given a far larger clone just one base away, this is likely a sequencing read error. A read error is likely, as this CDR3 ends without the conserved phenylalanine or tryptophan. The J gene is TRBJ2-2, the V gene TRBV6-2 or TRBV6-3; 14 bases map to TRBD2. The CDR3 runs to 20 residues. From germline, CDR1 is MNHEY and CDR2 SVGEGT. Losses at the gene ends were 5 bases for V and 1 base for J; bases not matched to a gene: 12. CDR3 in amino acids: CASSGYLGLAGVGNTGELFL. CDR3 nucleotide sequence: TGTGCCAGCAGTGGTTATTTGGGACTAGCGGGAGTTGGGAACACCGGGGAGCTGTTTCTT.

In its sample, this clonotype was seen many times. The CDR3 reads CSASPTGEAFF. The CDR3, as DNA: TGCAGTGCTAGTCCGACAGGGGAGGCTTTCTTT. The chain uses TRBV20-1 and TRBJ1-1; TRBD1 matches 8 bases. V dropped 3 bases and J dropped 11; count of bases not matched to a gene: 5. Looked up from germline, CDR1 is DFQATT and CDR2 is SNEGSKA (reference sequence). The CDR3 extends over 11 amino acids.

This clonotype came up many times. The chain employs TRBV18 and TRBJ1-5, with 8 bases fitting TRBD1. CDR3 size: 15 residues. Germline CDR1 and CDR2: KGHSH and LQKENI. J lost 3 bases, V lost 5 bases, and 6 bases had no gene match. The CDR3 loop reads CASSLETGVNQPQHF. The CDR3 DNA sequence: TGTGCCAGCTCATTAGAGACAGGGGTCAATCAGCCCCAGCATTTT.